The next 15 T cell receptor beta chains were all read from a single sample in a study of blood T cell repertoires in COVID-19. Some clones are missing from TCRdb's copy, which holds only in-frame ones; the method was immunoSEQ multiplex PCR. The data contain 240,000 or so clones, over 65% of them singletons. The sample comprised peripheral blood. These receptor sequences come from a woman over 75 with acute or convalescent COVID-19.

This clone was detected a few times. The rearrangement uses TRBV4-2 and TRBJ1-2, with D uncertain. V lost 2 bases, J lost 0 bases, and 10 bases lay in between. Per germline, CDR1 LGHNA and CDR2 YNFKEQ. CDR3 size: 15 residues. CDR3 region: CASSQSPTANYGYTF. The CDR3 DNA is TGTGCCAGCAGCCAATCCCCAACAGCTAACTATGGCTACACCTTC.

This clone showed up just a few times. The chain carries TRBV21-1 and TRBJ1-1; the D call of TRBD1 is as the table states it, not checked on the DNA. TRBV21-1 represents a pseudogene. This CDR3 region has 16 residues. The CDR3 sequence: CARRGGRLKGDTEAFF. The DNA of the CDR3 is TGTGCCCGCCGCGGCGGCCGGCTGAAGGGGGACACTGAAGCTTTCTTT.

The CDR3 DNA sequence: TGTGCCAGCAGCCTAACGACCGGGACAGGGAATGAAAAACTGTTTTTT. It encodes CASSLTTGTGNEKLFF. The gene calls are TRBV7-9 and TRBJ1-4; TRBD1 matches 9 bases. This CDR3 is built from 16 residues. The germline gives CDR1 SEHNR, CDR2 FQNEAQ (reference sequence). V shed 5 bases, J shed 5 bases, and the junction held 9 bases outside the gene matches.

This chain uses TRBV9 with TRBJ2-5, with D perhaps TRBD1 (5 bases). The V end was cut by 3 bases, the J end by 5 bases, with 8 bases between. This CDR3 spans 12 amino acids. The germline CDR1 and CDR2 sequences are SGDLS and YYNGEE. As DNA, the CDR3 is TGTGCCAGCAGCGCAGACAGCGAGACCCAGTACTTC. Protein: CASSADSETQYF.

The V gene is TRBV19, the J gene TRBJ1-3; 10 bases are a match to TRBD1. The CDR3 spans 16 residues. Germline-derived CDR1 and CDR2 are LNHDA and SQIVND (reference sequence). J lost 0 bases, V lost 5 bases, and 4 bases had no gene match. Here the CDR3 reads CASSRGTGASGNTIYF. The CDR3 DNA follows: TGTGCCAGTAGTCGCGGGACAGGGGCCTCTGGAAACACCATATATTTT.

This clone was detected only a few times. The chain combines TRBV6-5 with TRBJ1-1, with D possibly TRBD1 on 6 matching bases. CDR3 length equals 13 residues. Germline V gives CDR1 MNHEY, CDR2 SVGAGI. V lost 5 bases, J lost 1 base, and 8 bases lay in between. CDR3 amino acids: CASSTQGNTEAFF. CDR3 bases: TGTGCCAGCAGTACACAGGGGAACACTGAAGCTTTCTTT.

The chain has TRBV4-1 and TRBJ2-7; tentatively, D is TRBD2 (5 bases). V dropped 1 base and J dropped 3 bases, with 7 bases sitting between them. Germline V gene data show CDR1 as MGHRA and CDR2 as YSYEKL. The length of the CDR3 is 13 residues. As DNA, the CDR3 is TGCGCCAGCAGCCAAGGGAGCGGCTACGAGCAGTACTTC. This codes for CASSQGSGYEQYF.

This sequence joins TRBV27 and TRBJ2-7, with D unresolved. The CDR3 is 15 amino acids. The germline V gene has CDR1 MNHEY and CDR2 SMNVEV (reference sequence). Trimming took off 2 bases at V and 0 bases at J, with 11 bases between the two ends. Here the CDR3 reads CASSLLGGSSYEQYF. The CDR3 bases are TGTGCCAGCAGTTTACTCGGCGGAAGCTCCTACGAGCAGTACTTC.

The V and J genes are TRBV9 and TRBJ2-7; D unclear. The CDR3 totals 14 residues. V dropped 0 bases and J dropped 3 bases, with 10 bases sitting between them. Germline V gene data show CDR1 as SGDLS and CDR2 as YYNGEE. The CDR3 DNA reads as TGTGCCAGCAGCGTAGCCCCTACCAACTACGAGCAGTACTTC. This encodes CASSVAPTNYEQYF.

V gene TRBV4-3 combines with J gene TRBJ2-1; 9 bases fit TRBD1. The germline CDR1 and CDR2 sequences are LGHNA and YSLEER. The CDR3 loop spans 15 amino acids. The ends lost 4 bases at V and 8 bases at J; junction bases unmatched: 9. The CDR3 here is CASSLLQGARDEQFF. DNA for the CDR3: TGCGCCAGCAGCCTCTTACAGGGGGCTCGGGATGAGCAGTTCTTC.

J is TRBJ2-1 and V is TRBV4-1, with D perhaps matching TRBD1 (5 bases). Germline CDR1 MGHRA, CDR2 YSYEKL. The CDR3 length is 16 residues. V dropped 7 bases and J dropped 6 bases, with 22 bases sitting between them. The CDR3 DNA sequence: TGCGCCAGCACCCCCACTTTGATGACAGCAATCAATGAGCAGTTCTTC. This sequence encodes CASTPTLMTAINEQFF.

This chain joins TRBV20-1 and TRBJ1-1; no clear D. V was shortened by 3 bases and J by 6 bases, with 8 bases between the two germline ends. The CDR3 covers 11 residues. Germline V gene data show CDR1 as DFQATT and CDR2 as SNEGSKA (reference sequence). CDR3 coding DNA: TGCAGTGCTAGTACGGTTGCTGAAGCTTTCTTT. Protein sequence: CSASTVAEAFF.

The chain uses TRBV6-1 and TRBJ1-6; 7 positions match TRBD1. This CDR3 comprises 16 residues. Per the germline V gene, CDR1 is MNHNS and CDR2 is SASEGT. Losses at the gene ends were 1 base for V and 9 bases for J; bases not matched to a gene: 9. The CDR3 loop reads CASSEGLTGVGSPLHF. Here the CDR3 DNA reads TGTGCCAGCAGTGAAGGCCTAACAGGGGTGGGTTCACCCCTCCACTTT.

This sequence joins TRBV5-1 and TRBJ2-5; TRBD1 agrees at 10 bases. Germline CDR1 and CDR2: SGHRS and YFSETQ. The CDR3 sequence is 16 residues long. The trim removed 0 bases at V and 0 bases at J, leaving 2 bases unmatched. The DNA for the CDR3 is TGCGCCAGCAGCTTGGGCGGGACAGGGGACCAAGAGACCCAGTACTTC. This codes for CASSLGGTGDQETQYF.

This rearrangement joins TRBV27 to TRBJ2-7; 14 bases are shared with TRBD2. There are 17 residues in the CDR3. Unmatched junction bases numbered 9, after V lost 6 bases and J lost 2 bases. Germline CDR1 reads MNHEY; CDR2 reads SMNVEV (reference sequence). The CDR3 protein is CASRPPGLAGETYEQYF. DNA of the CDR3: TGTGCCAGCAGACCCCCGGGACTAGCGGGGGAGACCTACGAGCAGTACTTC.